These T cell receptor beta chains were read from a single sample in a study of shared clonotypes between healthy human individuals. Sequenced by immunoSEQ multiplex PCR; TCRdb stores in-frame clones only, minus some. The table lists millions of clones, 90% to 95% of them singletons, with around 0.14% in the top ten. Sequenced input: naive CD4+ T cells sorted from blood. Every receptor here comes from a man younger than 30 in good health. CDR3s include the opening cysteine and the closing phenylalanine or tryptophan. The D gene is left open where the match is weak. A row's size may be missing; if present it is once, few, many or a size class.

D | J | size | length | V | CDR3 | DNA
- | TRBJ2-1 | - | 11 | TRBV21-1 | CASRDPNEQFF | TGTGCCAGCCGGGACCCCAATGAGCAGTTCTTC
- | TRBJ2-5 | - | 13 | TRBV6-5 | CASSYPGGETQYF | TGTGCCAGCAGTTACCCTGGGGGGGAGACCCAGTACTTC
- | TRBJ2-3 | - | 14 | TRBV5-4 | CASSLGTDSDTQYF | TGTGCCAGCAGCCTCGGGACTGACTCAGATACGCAGTATTTT
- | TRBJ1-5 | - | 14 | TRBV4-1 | CASSRVSEGQPQHF | TGCGCCAGCAGCCGCGTTTCCGAGGGTCAGCCCCAGCATTTT
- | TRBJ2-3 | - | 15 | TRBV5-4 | CASSPGGGLTDTQYF | TGTGCCAGCAGCCCCGGAGGGGGGCTGACAGATACGCAGTATTTT
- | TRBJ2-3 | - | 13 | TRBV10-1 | CASNADPTDTQYF | TGCGCCAGCAACGCTGATCCCACAGATACGCAGTATTTT
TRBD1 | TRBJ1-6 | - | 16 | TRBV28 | CASSYPTTGVDSPLHF | TGTGCCAGCAGTTACCCCACGACAGGGGTGGATTCACCCCTCCACTTT
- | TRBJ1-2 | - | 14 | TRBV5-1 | CASSLVIMDYGYTF | TGCGCCAGCAGCTTGGTGATTATGGACTATGGCTACACCTTC
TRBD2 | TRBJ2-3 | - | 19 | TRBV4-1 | CASSQEPPAKREVTDTQYF | TGCGCCAGCAGCCAAGAACCGCCTGCCAAGCGGGAAGTCACAGATACGCAGTATTTT
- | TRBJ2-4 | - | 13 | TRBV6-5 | CASSPGWENIQYF | TGTGCCAGCAGCCCGGGGTGGGAAAACATTCAGTACTTC
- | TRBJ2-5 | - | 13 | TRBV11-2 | CASSSSRGETQYF | TGTGCCAGCAGTTCCTCGCGGGGAGAGACCCAGTACTTC
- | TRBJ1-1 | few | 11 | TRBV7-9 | CASSPGTKAFF | TGTGCCAGCAGCCCCGGGACTAAAGCTTTCTTT
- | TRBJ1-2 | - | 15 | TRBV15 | CATSRDPGGAWGYTF | TGTGCCACCAGCAGAGACCCCGGGGGGGCGTGGGGCTACACCTTC
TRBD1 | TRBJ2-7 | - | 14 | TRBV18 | CASSPRTGTDEQYF | TGTGCCAGCTCACCAAGGACAGGGACCGACGAGCAGTACTTC
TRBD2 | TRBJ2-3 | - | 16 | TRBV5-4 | CASSERLAGAVDTQYF | TGTGCCAGCAGCGAGAGACTAGCGGGGGCTGTAGATACGCAGTATTTT
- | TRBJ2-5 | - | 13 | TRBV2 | CASSEQGRETQYF | TGTGCCAGCAGTGAACAGGGGAGGGAGACCCAGTACTTC
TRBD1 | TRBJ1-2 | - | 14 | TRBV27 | CASSPGQGLYGYTF | TGTGCCAGCAGTCCGGGACAGGGCTTATATGGCTACACCTTC
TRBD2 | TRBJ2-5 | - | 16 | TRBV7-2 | CASSPWTSGTQETQYF | TGTGCCAGCAGCCCCTGGACTAGCGGGACCCAAGAGACCCAGTACTTC
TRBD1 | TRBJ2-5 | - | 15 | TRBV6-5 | CASSYLTGGKETQYF | TGTGCCAGCAGTTACCTGACAGGGGGGAAAGAGACCCAGTACTTC
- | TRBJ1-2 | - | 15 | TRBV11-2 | CASSLSGVPLGGYTF | TGTGCCAGCAGCTTATCGGGCGTTCCCCTGGGCGGCTACACCTTC
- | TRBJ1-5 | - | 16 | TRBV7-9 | CASSYLGAEGNQPQHF | TGTGCCAGCAGCTACCTTGGGGCGGAGGGCAATCAGCCCCAGCATTTT
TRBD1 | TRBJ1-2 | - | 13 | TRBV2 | CASSGQGAMGYTF | TGTGCCAGCAGTGGACAGGGGGCTATGGGCTACACCTTC
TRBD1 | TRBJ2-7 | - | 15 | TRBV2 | CASSWGTGGVNEQYF | TGTGCCAGCAGTTGGGGGACAGGGGGCGTGAACGAGCAGTACTTC
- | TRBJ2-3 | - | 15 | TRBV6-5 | CASSYDSGRGDTQYF | TGTGCCAGCAGTTACGACTCAGGACGGGGAGATACGCAGTATTTT
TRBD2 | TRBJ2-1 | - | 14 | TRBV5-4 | CASSLSSGRNEQFF | TGTGCCAGCAGCTTGAGCAGCGGGAGGAATGAGCAGTTCTTC
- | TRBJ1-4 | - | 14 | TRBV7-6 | CASSLAGTNEKLFF | TGTGCCAGCAGCTTGGCAGGGACTAATGAAAAACTGTTTTTT
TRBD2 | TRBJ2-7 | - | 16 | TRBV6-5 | CASSYLSASGRAEQYF | TGTGCCAGCAGTTATCTCTCTGCTAGCGGGAGGGCCGAGCAGTACTTC
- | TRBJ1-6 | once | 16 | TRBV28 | CASRPSSVGLNSPLHF | TGTGCCAGCAGACCCTCGTCGGTGGGCCTAAATTCACCCCTCCACTTT
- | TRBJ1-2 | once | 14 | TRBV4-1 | CASSPFDRLHGYTF | TGCGCCAGCAGCCCCTTCGACAGGCTTCACGGCTACACCTTC
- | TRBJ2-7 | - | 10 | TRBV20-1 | CSAYRGEQYF | TGCAGTGCTTATCGGGGCGAGCAGTACTTC
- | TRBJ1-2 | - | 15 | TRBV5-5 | CASRSPQGANYGYTF | TGTGCCAGCAGATCCCCTCAGGGCGCTAACTATGGCTACACCTTC
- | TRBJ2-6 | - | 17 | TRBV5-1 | CASSQGRTDSGANVLTF | TGCGCCAGCAGCCAGGGGCGGACAGATTCTGGGGCCAACGTCCTGACTTTC
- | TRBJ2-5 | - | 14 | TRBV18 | CASSPQPLPETQYF | TGTGCCAGCTCCCCACAGCCCCTCCCGGAGACCCAGTACTTC
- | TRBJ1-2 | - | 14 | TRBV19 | CASSIARASQGYTF | TGTGCCAGTAGTATCGCCCGGGCTTCGCAAGGCTACACCTTC
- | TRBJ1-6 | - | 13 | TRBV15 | CATRGEWGSPLHF | TGTGCCACCAGGGGAGAATGGGGTTCACCCCTCCACTTT
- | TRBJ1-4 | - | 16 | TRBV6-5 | CASSYDRAGGNEKLFF | TGTGCCAGCAGTTACGATCGGGCCGGAGGTAATGAAAAACTGTTTTTT
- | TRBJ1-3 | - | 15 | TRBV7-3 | CASSPGHLSGNTIYF | TGTGCCAGCAGCCCGGGACATCTCTCTGGAAACACCATATATTTT
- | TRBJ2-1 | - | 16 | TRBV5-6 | CASSLAPGLMYNEQFF | TGTGCCAGCAGCTTGGCTCCGGGTTTAATGTACAATGAGCAGTTCTTC
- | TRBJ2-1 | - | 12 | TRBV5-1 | CASSLGSNEQFF | TGCGCCAGCAGCCTCGGGAGCAATGAGCAGTTCTTC
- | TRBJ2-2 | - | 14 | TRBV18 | CASSLRPGPGELFF | TGTGCCAGCTCACTTCGTCCGGGGCCCGGGGAGCTGTTTTTT